The clone carrying this TCR beta chain has at least ten counts. The CDR3 runs to 16 residues. Trimming cost V 4 bases and J 2 bases, with 16 bases left between them. Germline CDR1 MDHEN, CDR2 SYDVKM. This sample stems from a study of T cells in Graves' hyperthyroidism and ophthalmopathy. From RNA transcripts, TCR beta CDR3 regions were amplified. Primed by the HTBI set, a first-round RT-PCR was run on the TCR CDR3. TCRdb re-derived calls from the multiplex PCR reads in MiXCR, one entry per CDR3 protein. The data contain 300,000 to 450,000 distinct CDR3 sequences, 20% to 30% of them singletons. Material: blood. The sequence was collected from a man in his forties or fifties with Graves' hyperthyroidism. The chain recombines TRBV28 with TRBJ2-3; D is uncertain. CDR3: CASSSPGVAHTDTQYF. The DNA of the CDR3 is TGTGCCAGCAGTTCCCCCGGAGTGGCGCACACAGATACGCAGTATTTT.